This TCR beta chain was obtained from a study of blood T cell repertoires in COVID-19. In the study overall: Spain, Italy and the United States supplied samples that represented acute and convalescent COVID-19.

The germline CDR1 and CDR2 sequences are SEHNR and FQNEAQ (reference sequence). The trim removed 3 bases at V and 7 bases at J, leaving 6 bases unmatched. This CDR3 contains 14 residues. Original analysis: Amplification with reference gene primers provided the estimates of nucleated cell counts. Sequencing was performed with immunoSEQ multiplex PCR; in TCRdb, only in-frame clones are kept and a portion is missing. Clone size and the V and J calls come from that table; the DNA yielded D and trimming. In the table there are 100,000 to 150,000 clones, 85% of which are singletons. This TCR was sampled from a woman aged 80 or over with acute or convalescent COVID-19. The sample consisted of peripheral blood. The chain couples TRBV7-9 to TRBJ1-2; 9 positions agree with TRBD1. This chain's CDR3 is CASSFWDRDTGYTF. DNA of the CDR3: TGTGCCAGCAGCTTCTGGGACAGGGATACTGGCTACACCTTC.